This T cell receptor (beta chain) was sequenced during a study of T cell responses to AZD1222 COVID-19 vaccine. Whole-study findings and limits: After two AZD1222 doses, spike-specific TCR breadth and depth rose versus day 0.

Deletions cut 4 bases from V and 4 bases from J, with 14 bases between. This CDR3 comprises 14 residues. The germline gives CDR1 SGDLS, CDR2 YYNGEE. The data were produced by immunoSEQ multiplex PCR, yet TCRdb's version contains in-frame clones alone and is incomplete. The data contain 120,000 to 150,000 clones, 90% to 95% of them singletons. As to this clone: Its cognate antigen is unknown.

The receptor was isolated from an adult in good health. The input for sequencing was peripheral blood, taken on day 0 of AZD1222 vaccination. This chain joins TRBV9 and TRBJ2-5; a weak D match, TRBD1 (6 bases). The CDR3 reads CASSPRTEGETQYF. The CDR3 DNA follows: TGTGCCAGCAGCCCTAGGACAGAGGGAGAGACCCAGTACTTC.